These 20 T cell receptor beta chains were all obtained from the same sample, sequenced in a study of shared clonotypes between healthy human individuals. The data were produced by immunoSEQ multiplex PCR, yet TCRdb's version contains in-frame clones alone and is incomplete. The table shows hundreds of thousands of clones, with around 96% occurring only once. CD45RO-negative CD8 cells positively selected for CCR7 made up the naive population, which excluded terminally differentiated effector memory CD45RA+ cells. Sequencing was done on a sample of naive CD8+ T cells sorted from blood. These receptors originate from a woman aged 25 to 39 in good health.

The chain employs TRBV6-5 and TRBJ2-4, with D unresolved. Germline lookup yields CDR1 MNHEY and CDR2 SVGAGI. This CDR3 region has 16 residues. V was shortened by 0 bases and J by 9 bases, with 18 bases between the two germline ends. The CDR3 here is CASSYSKANPNVIQYF. Written as DNA, the CDR3 is TGTGCCAGCAGTTACTCGAAGGCTAACCCCAATGTCATTCAGTACTTC.

The chain recombines TRBV7-9 with TRBJ2-1; D remains unclear. Germline CDR1 SEHNR, CDR2 FQNEAQ (reference sequence). The CDR3 sequence is 13 residues long. Trimming shortened V by 3 bases and J by 10 bases, and 13 bases separated the two germline ends. The CDR3, as DNA: TGTGCCAGCAGCTTCGTCTTAAAGCGAGAGCAGTTCTTC. This codes for CASSFVLKREQFF.

The gene calls are TRBV28 and TRBJ2-7, with D unclear. With 1 base removed from V and 3 bases from J, the gap between germline ends came to 16 bases. Germline assignment: CDR1 MDHEN and CDR2 SYDVKM. The CDR3 contains 16 residues. CDR3 in amino acids: CASSLFTPPTDYEQYF. CDR3 bases: TGTGCCAGCAGTTTATTCACCCCCCCCACAGACTACGAGCAGTACTTC.

This chain joins TRBV7-2 and TRBJ2-7, with D unresolved. The germline CDR1 and CDR2 sequences are SGHTA and FQGNSA. The length of the CDR3 is 14 residues. The V and J ends lost 3 bases and 0 bases respectively, with 9 bases between them. The CDR3 nucleotides are TGTGCCAGCAGCTTTGCGTCCGGCTCCTACGAGCAGTACTTC. This codes for CASSFASGSYEQYF. The full variable domain, in which reference TRBV7-2 and TRBJ2-7 provide the parts outside the CDR3, is GAGVSQSPSNKVTEKGKDVELRCDPISGHTALYWYRQSLGQGLEFLIYFQGNSAPDKSGLPSDRFSAERTGGSVSTLTIQRTQQEDSAVYLCASSFASGSYEQYFGPGTRLTVT.

The chain is built from TRBV30 and TRBJ2-1; no clear D gene. The CDR3 has 16 amino acids. The germline V gene encodes CDR1 GTSNPN and CDR2 SVGIG (reference sequence). V lost 2 bases, J lost 5 bases, and 19 bases lay in between. This CDR3 is CAWSSVEDPGNNEQFF. The CDR3 DNA reads as TGTGCCTGGAGTTCGGTCGAGGATCCCGGCAACAATGAGCAGTTCTTC.

This clone is a singleton in its sample. The chain employs TRBV2 and TRBJ1-5, with TRBD1 as a possible D gene (5 bases). Germline CDR1 SNHLY, CDR2 FYNNEI. V shed 1 base and J shed 3 bases, with 10 bases lying between them. The CDR3 spans 15 residues. The CDR3 DNA sequence: TGTGCCAGCAGTGAAGTCGGGGGGAACAATCAGCCCCAGCATTTT. It specifies CASSEVGGNNQPQHF.

The J gene is TRBJ1-1, the V gene TRBV10-3, with a possible D match to TRBD1 (5 bases). The CDR3 is 15 amino acids. V was shortened by 6 bases and J by 0 bases, with 14 bases between the two germline ends. CDR1 is ENHRY and CDR2 is SYGVKD in the germline V gene. The CDR3 region is CAIRFRTGMNTEAFF. The CDR3 region has the DNA TGTGCCATCAGGTTTAGAACAGGAATGAACACTGAAGCTTTCTTT.

This chain uses TRBV7-2 with TRBJ2-3, with 11 positions matching TRBD2. The V gene's germline CDR1 is SGHTA and CDR2 FQGNSA. Trimming removed 6 bases from V and 2 bases from J; junction bases left unmatched: 4. The CDR3 is made up of 15 amino acids. This chain's CDR3 is CASRGTSGHTDTQYF. CDR3 coding DNA: TGTGCCAGCAGAGGGACTAGCGGCCACACAGATACGCAGTATTTT.

The rearrangement joins TRBV7-6 to TRBJ2-1, with 7 bases lining up with TRBD2. Germline trimming cut 0 bases from V and 9 bases from J; bases unmatched to any gene: 8. The CDR3 is 15 amino acids. Germline assignment: CDR1 SGHVS and CDR2 FNYEAQ. As DNA, the CDR3 is TGTGCCAGCAGCTTAGCGGGCGGGAGATTCGGTGAGCAGTTCTTC. Its protein is CASSLAGGRFGEQFF. Variable domain in full (rest from reference TRBV7-6 and TRBJ2-1): GAGVSQSPRYKVTKRGQDVALRCDPISGHVSLYWYRQALGQGPEFLTYFNYEAQQDKSGLPNDRFSAERPEGSISTLTIQRTEQRDSAMYRCASSLAGGRFGEQFFGPGTRLTVL.

This rearrangement joins TRBV9 to TRBJ2-1; D is ambiguous. Germline CDR1 and CDR2: SGDLS and YYNGEE. This CDR3 has 13 amino acids. V lost 4 bases and J lost 9, with 14 bases in between. The CDR3 spells CASSPWDIGEQFF. CDR3 nucleotide sequence: TGTGCCAGCAGCCCCTGGGATATCGGTGAGCAGTTCTTC. Variable domain in full (rest from reference TRBV9 and TRBJ2-1): DSGVTQTPKHLITATGQRVTLRCSPRSGDLSVYWYQQSLDQGLQFLIQYYNGEERAKGNILERFSAQQFPDLHSELNLSSLELGDSALYFCASSPWDIGEQFFGPGTRLTVL.

The genes are TRBV29-1 and TRBJ1-2, with TRBD1 as a possible D gene (6 bases). The CDR3 is 15 amino acids. The germline V gene encodes CDR1 SQVTM and CDR2 ANQGSEA. V gave up 3 bases and J gave up 2 bases, with 16 bases separating them. The CDR3 DNA follows: TGCAGCGTTGAGACTGAGGGGGGCGCCAACTATGGCTACACCTTC. It codes for CSVETEGGANYGYTF. The full variable domain, completed using reference TRBV29-1 and TRBJ1-2, is SAVISQKPSRDICQRGTSLTIQCQVDSQVTMMFWYRQQPGQSLTLIATANQGSEATYESGFVIDKFPISRPNLTFSTLTVSNMSPEDSSIYLCSVETEGGANYGYTFGSGTRLTVV.

The V and J genes are TRBV28 and TRBJ2-7; D possibly corresponds to TRBD1 (6 bases). V lost 10 bases and J 0 bases, leaving 13 bases between the germline ends. This CDR3 is built from 13 residues. The germline V gene encodes CDR1 MDHEN and CDR2 SYDVKM. CDR3 loop: CAIQDSFSYEQYF. Written as DNA, the CDR3 is TGTGCCATTCAGGACAGTTTCTCCTACGAGCAGTACTTC.

The chain has TRBV4-1 and TRBJ2-5; D uncertain. Germline CDR1 and CDR2: MGHRA and YSYEKL. The CDR3 extends over 15 amino acids. Trimming removed 2 bases from V and 0 bases from J, with 10 bases in between. The CDR3 spells CASSQTDGNQETQYF. Here the CDR3 DNA reads TGCGCCAGCAGCCAAACGGACGGAAACCAAGAGACCCAGTACTTC.

The rearrangement links TRBV5-5 to TRBJ2-7; D perhaps matches TRBD2 (8 bases). Trimming took 4 bases from V and 0 from J, leaving 17 bases between them. Germline V CDR1 and CDR2: SGHKS, YYEKEE (reference sequence). The CDR3 extends over 16 amino acids. This chain's CDR3 is CASSIMTGTSSYEQYF. The CDR3 region has the DNA TGTGCCAGCAGCATTATGACAGGGACTAGCTCCTACGAGCAGTACTTC.

V is TRBV2 and J is TRBJ1-6; 9 positions match TRBD1. V shed 8 bases and J 5 bases; nucleotides not matched to a gene: 4. This CDR3 spans 14 amino acids. The germline V gene has CDR1 SNHLY and CDR2 FYNNEI. The CDR3 protein is CASRRDRDNSPLHF. In DNA, the CDR3 is TGTGCCAGCCGCCGGGACAGGGATAATTCACCCCTCCACTTT.

The chain combines TRBV27 with TRBJ2-1, with D perhaps matching TRBD1 (6 bases). CDR1 is MNHEY, CDR2 SMNVEV, per germline (reference sequence). The length of the CDR3 is 10 residues. V lost 8 bases and J lost 10, with 9 bases in between. CDR3 protein: CASYRGEQFF. The CDR3 nucleotides are TGTGCCAGCTATAGGGGGGAGCAGTTCTTC.

This chain joins TRBV5-1 and TRBJ2-5; a possible D gene is TRBD1 (6 bases). CDR1 is SGHRS, CDR2 YFSETQ, per germline. The CDR3 is made up of 16 amino acids. The V and J ends lost 2 bases and 2 bases respectively, with 16 bases between them. The CDR3 DNA sequence: TGCGCCAGCAGCTTATACTCGGGACAAGTACAAGAGACCCAGTACTTC. This sequence encodes CASSLYSGQVQETQYF.

The chain has TRBV7-9 and TRBJ2-2; D ambiguous. This CDR3 comprises 15 residues. V dropped 1 base and J dropped 2 bases, with 8 bases sitting between them. CDR1 and CDR2 from the germline V gene are SEHNR and FQNEAQ (reference sequence). The CDR3 spells CASSLVQSNTGELFF. Here the CDR3 DNA reads TGTGCCAGCAGCTTAGTACAGTCAAACACCGGGGAGCTGTTTTTT.

This chain connects TRBV5-1 to TRBJ1-1; the D is unclear. This CDR3 is 13 amino acids long. The germline gives CDR1 SGHRS, CDR2 YFSETQ. Trimming cost V 0 bases and J 1 base, with 4 bases left between them. The CDR3 sequence: CASSLEPNTEAFF. For the CDR3, the DNA is TGCGCCAGCAGCTTGGAACCGAACACTGAAGCTTTCTTT.

This chain connects TRBV28 to TRBJ2-2, with 11 bases lining up with TRBD1. The CDR3 is made up of 15 amino acids. Germline CDR1 reads MDHEN; CDR2 reads SYDVKM. V lost 6 bases and J lost 3; bases outside the gene matches: 3. In DNA form, the CDR3 reads TGTGCCAGCAGAGGGGACAGGGGGGACACCGGGGAGCTGTTTTTT. It codes for CASRGDRGDTGELFF.